This note documents a single T cell receptor (beta chain) sequence. Its cognate antigen is unknown. The primer mix had 60 Vbeta and 13 Jbeta primers. Using immunoSEQ multiplex PCR, the repertoire was profiled, and TCRdb retains in-frame clones only, with some absent. This sample carries about 160,000 clones, approximately 82% of them seen once, and the ten largest clones take under 6.5%. This entry belongs to a study of cytomegalovirus exposure and HLA in healthy donors. Study-wide results and caveats: Listed as cytomegalovirus-associated were over 150 TCR beta chains.

This TCR was sampled from a man between 45 and 60 years old in good health and CMV-seropositive. The sample was PBMCs.

In DNA form, the CDR3 reads TGTGCCAGCAGCCCCTCCGGGACAGGGGGCTACGAGCAGTACTTC. It codes for CASSPSGTGGYEQYF. The chain has TRBV28 and TRBJ2-7; 11 bases are a match to TRBD1. J lost 3 bases, V lost 6 bases, and 7 bases had no gene match. This CDR3 spans 15 amino acids. CDR1 and CDR2 from the germline V gene are MDHEN and SYDVKM.